This entry lists 12 T cell receptor beta chains sequenced from one sample in a study of cytomegalovirus exposure and HLA in healthy donors (dated by TCRdb to 2015 to 2018). Preparation of the library involved the immunoSEQ multiplex PCR assay. For the multiplex PCR, a mixture combining 60 forward primers for TCR Vbeta segments and 13 reverse primers for TCR Jbeta segments was used. In its TCRdb copy, this immuneACCESS table keeps in-frame sequences only and misses some clones. Where compared with another copy, unresolved V genes explain less than half of these, and the others have no known cause. This sample comprises fewer than 90,000 clones, more than 70% of them detected only once. The ten largest clones take up around 2.3% of the sample. Sequencing was done on a sample of PBMCs. These receptors came from a male donor in good health and CMV-seropositive.

V usage is TRBV9 and J usage is TRBJ2-3, with D possibly matching TRBD1 (6 bases). The length of the CDR3 is 16 residues. Germline CDR1 and CDR2: SGDLS and YYNGEE. Trimming took 0 bases from V and 3 from J, leaving 14 bases between them. CDR3 residues: CASSVAGRGGTDTQYF. CDR3 in DNA: TGTGCCAGCAGCGTAGCCGGCAGGGGTGGTACAGATACGCAGTATTTT. Looking up the rest from reference TRBV9 and TRBJ2-3 gives the full variable domain: DSGVTQTPKHLITATGQRVTLRCSPRSGDLSVYWYQQSLDQGLQFLIQYYNGEERAKGNILERFSAQQFPDLHSELNLSSLELGDSALYFCASSVAGRGGTDTQYFGPGTRLTVL.

The chain links TRBV29-1 to TRBJ1-5; 7 nucleotides align to TRBD1. V gave up 4 bases and J gave up 2 bases; unmatched junction bases: 2. The CDR3 contains 13 residues. From germline, CDR1 is SQVTM and CDR2 ANQGSEA. Here the CDR3 reads CSVGQGGNQPQHF. The CDR3 nucleotides are TGCAGCGTTGGACAGGGTGGCAATCAGCCCCAGCATTTT. The complete variable domain, with remaining parts taken from reference TRBV29-1 and TRBJ1-5, reads SAVISQKPSRDICQRGTSLTIQCQVDSQVTMMFWYRQQPGQSLTLIATANQGSEATYESGFVIDKFPISRPNLTFSTLTVSNMSPEDSSIYLCSVGQGGNQPQHFGDGTRLSIL.

The chain links TRBV10-2 to TRBJ1-1; 7 bases agree with TRBD1. CDR3 length: 14 amino acids. The J segment lost 1 base and the V segment lost 8 bases, leaving 7 bases of the junction unmatched. Germline lookup yields CDR1 WSHSY and CDR2 SAAADI. CDR3 nucleotide sequence: TGCGCCAGCTCTACGGGACAGAGGAACACTGAAGCTTTCTTT. Encoded protein: CASSTGQRNTEAFF.

The gene calls are TRBV2 and TRBJ2-7; 7 bases are a match to TRBD1. The CDR3 contains 13 residues. Germline lookup yields CDR1 SNHLY and CDR2 FYNNEI. The V and J ends lost 4 bases and 5 bases, in that order; junction bases with no gene match: 5. CDR3 region: CASSVQGMNEQYF. The CDR3, as DNA: TGTGCCAGCAGTGTACAGGGGATGAACGAGCAGTACTTC.

CDR3 coding DNA: TGTGCCAGCAGGATGCAGGGATTAGATACGCAGTATTTT. Amino acids: CASRMQGLDTQYF. This chain connects TRBV6-5 to TRBJ2-3, with D tentatively TRBD1 (5 bases). Germline-derived CDR1 and CDR2 are MNHEY and SVGAGI. The germline V and J ends were trimmed by 6 bases and 5 bases, with 12 bases remaining between them. This CDR3 is 13 amino acids long.

This chain connects TRBV5-4 to TRBJ2-7, with D perhaps matching TRBD2 (6 bases). This CDR3 region has 16 residues. Germline V lookup: CDR1 SGHNT, CDR2 YYREEE (reference sequence). V shed 2 bases and J shed 5 bases, with 20 bases lying between them. CDR3: CASSLVSMGGRHEQYF. Here the CDR3 DNA reads TGTGCCAGCAGCTTAGTTTCTATGGGGGGTAGACACGAGCAGTACTTC.

This clone was observed a single time. The CDR3: CASSVGGLAGVSEQYF. The DNA for the CDR3 is TGTGCCAGCAGCGTAGGGGGACTAGCGGGAGTTTCCGAGCAGTACTTC. The chain links TRBV9 to TRBJ2-7; 14 nucleotides agree with TRBD2. The CDR3 runs to 16 residues. Germline V CDR1 and CDR2: SGDLS, YYNGEE. V dropped 0 bases and J dropped 6; count of bases not matched to a gene: 5.

This chain uses TRBV5-8 with TRBJ1-2; the match to TRBD1 covers 7 bases. CDR3 length: 13 residues. After removal of 5 bases from V and 4 bases from J, the junction contained 5 bases not matched to a gene. Germline assignment: CDR1 SGHTS and CDR2 YDEGEE. The CDR3 DNA reads as TGTGCCAGCAGACGTGGGACAGCCTATGGCTACACCTTC. Translation gives CASRRGTAYGYTF.

The chain employs TRBV7-9 and TRBJ2-7; 11 positions match TRBD2. CDR1 and CDR2 (germline): SEHNR, FQNEAQ (reference sequence). The length of the CDR3 is 12 residues. Trimming at V came to 5 bases and at J to 13 bases, leaving 7 bases not matched to a gene. The CDR3 protein is CASSPGTSGYYF. The CDR3 region has the DNA TGTGCCAGCAGCCCCGGGACTAGCGGATACTACTTC.

The chain combines TRBV5-4 with TRBJ2-2; 10 bases agree with TRBD2. CDR1 is SGHNT and CDR2 is YYREEE in the germline V gene (reference sequence). V trimming: 1 base; J trimming: 4 bases; junction bases outside the gene matches: 7. The CDR3 sequence is 17 residues long. The CDR3 loop is CASSLLLAGDLTGELFF. CDR3 nucleotide sequence: TGTGCCAGCAGCTTGTTGCTAGCGGGAGACCTCACCGGGGAGCTGTTTTTT.

The chain carries TRBV5-1 and TRBJ1-3; D may be TRBD1 (5 bases). Germline CDR1 reads SGHRS; CDR2 reads YFSETQ. V was cut by 0 bases and J by 4 bases, with 11 bases left in between. The CDR3 extends over 15 amino acids. CDR3 DNA: TGCGCCAGCAGCTTGGACGGGGGTACCGGAAACACCATATATTTT. Translated: CASSLDGGTGNTIYF.

The chain links TRBV7-9 to TRBJ2-1; 10 nucleotides align to TRBD2. This CDR3 has 15 amino acids. In germline, CDR1 is SEHNR, CDR2 FQNEAQ (reference sequence). J gave up 3 bases and V 7 bases, and 6 bases lay outside the gene matches. CDR3 sequence reads: CASTHSGRVYNEQFF. CDR3 in DNA: TGTGCCAGCACCCACAGCGGGAGGGTCTACAATGAGCAGTTCTTC. The complete variable domain, with remaining parts taken from reference TRBV7-9 and TRBJ2-1, reads DTGVSQNPRHKITKRGQNVTFRCDPISEHNRLYWYRQTLGQGPEFLTYFQNEAQLEKSRLLSDRFSAERPKGSFSTLEIQRTEQGDSAMYLCASTHSGRVYNEQFFGPGTRLTVL.